This TCR beta chain was found in a study of CD4 T cells in relation to SARS-CoV-2 and coronaviruses. In the study overall: TCR beta CDR3s were sequenced after roughly 10-day antigen culture of PBMCs. Study observations and caveats: Crossreactive clones expanded significantly less to SARS-CoV-2 than monoreactive clones.

This CDR3 region has 14 residues. V was clipped by 3 bases and J by 7 bases, with 16 bases between them. From germline, CDR1 is KGHSH and CDR2 LQKENI. Before the COVID-19 pandemic, during about 2010-2019, CD4+ T cells were taken from unexposed donors. The cells were cultured for about ten days before CD4+ T cells were isolated. With respect to this clone: Its matching antigen is unknown.

Generated by immunoSEQ multiplex PCR, the TCRdb table keeps only in-frame clones and is missing some. The top ten clones hold approximately 15% of a sample with approximately 11,000 clones, roughly 81% of them seen once. The receptor comes from a human donor in good health. This chain links TRBV18 with TRBJ2-7; D is ambiguous. Sample: CD4+ T cells from PBMCs, cultured in vitro. This CDR3 reads CASSPETLVGEQYF. DNA of the CDR3: TGTGCCAGCTCACCTGAGACGTTGGTTGGGGAGCAGTACTTC.